Listed below are T cell receptor beta chains from one sample, sequenced in a study of metastatic and nonmetastatic thyroid tumors. Using MiXCR, TCRdb re-called clones from the PCR reads. This sample carries tens of thousands of clones, around 19% of them seen once, and the ten largest clones take 2.7%. Specimen: adjacent normal tissue. Source of these receptors: a male donor with papillary thyroid cancer or a benign thyroid nodule (not recorded which). Some clones in this sample may be carry-over from other donors' samples. The CDR3 runs from the conserved cysteine through the conserved F or W. The order of the fields is clone size, V gene, D gene, J gene, CDR3 protein, CDR3 DNA. D genes are given only for firm matches. Size is omitted from some rows. Given values are once, few, many or a class for expanded clones.

many	TRBV4-2	TRBD2	TRBJ2-3	CASSQDPSGRAGTDTQYF	TGTGCCAGCAGCCAAGATCCTAGCGGGAGAGCAGGCACAGATACGCAGTATTTT
many	TRBV5-1	.	TRBJ2-2	CASSLPGSNTGELFF	TGCGCCAGCAGCTTACCCGGTTCGAACACCGGGGAGCTGTTTTTT
.	TRBV12-3/TRBV12-4	.	TRBJ1-1	CACSLGPNTESFF	TGTGCCTGCAGTTTAGGGCCGAACACTGAATCTTTCTTT
medium-sized	TRBV5-1	.	TRBJ2-7	CASSFDRPSYEQYF	TGCGCCAGCAGCTTCGACAGGCCATCCTACGAGCAGTACTTC
few	TRBV27	.	TRBJ2-1	CASRLGLRNEQFF	TGTGCCAGCAGACTTGGACTGCGTAATGAGCAGTTCTTC
medium-sized	TRBV28	TRBD1	TRBJ1-3	CASSSQTGGAGNTIYF	TGTGCCAGCAGTTCCCAGACAGGGGGCGCCGGAAACACCATATATTTT
many	TRBV12-3/TRBV12-4	TRBD1	TRBJ1-4	CASSVIGGTNEKLFF	TGTGCCAGCAGTGTTATAGGGGGCACTAATGAAAAACTGTTTTTT
many	TRBV7-2	.	TRBJ2-7	CASSLSASYEQYF	TGTGCCAGCAGCTTATCGGCTTCCTACGAGCAGTACTTC
many	TRBV15	.	TRBJ2-1	CATSGGGQVLSYNEQFF	TGTGCCACCAGCGGGGGCGGGCAGGTGCTCTCCTACAATGAGCAGTTCTTC
.	TRBV28	.	TRBJ1-2	CASTMDRGPYGYTF	TGTGCCAGCACTATGGACAGAGGGCCATATGGCTACACCTTC
medium-sized	TRBV13	.	TRBJ2-7	CASSSEPDYEQYF	TGTGCCAGCAGCTCCGAGCCAGACTACGAGCAGTACTTC
many	TRBV24-1	.	TRBJ2-5	CATSDTYNYRVGAQETQYF	TGTGCCACCAGTGATACCTATAATTACAGGGTGGGGGCTCAAGAGACCCAGTACTTC
many	TRBV11-3	.	TRBJ2-1	CASSLGEEQFF	TGTGCCAGCAGCTTAGGAGAAGAGCAGTTCTTC
many	TRBV7-9	.	TRBJ1-6	CASSLDGQGTLHF	TGTGCCAGCAGCTTAGACGGGCAGGGCACCCTCCACTTT
few	TRBV24-1	.	TRBJ2-1	CATSYGGIVPDQFF	TGTGCCACCAGTTATGGGGGAATAGTCCCCGATCAGTTCTTC
many	TRBV4-1	TRBD1	TRBJ2-3	CASSQEPGGLADTQYF	TGCGCCAGCAGCCAAGAGCCAGGGGGTCTGGCAGATACGCAGTATTTT
many	TRBV12-3/TRBV12-4	.	TRBJ1-4	CASSLDSGGTNEKLFF	TGTGCCAGCAGTTTGGACAGTGGGGGAACTAATGAAAAACTGTTTTTT
many	TRBV11-3	TRBD2	TRBJ2-1	CASSLERGGDEQFF	TGTGCCAGCAGCTTAGAGCGGGGGGGGGATGAGCAGTTCTTC
few	TRBV6-5	TRBD1	TRBJ2-2	CASSYGTVTGELFF	TGTGCCAGCAGTTACGGGACAGTAACCGGGGAGCTGTTTTTT
many	TRBV12-3/TRBV12-4	.	TRBJ1-4	CASSLSRTHEKLFF	TGTGCCAGCAGTTTAAGTCGGACCCATGAAAAACTGTTTTTT
many	TRBV6-1	.	TRBJ2-7	CASRRQLNNEQYF	TGTGCCAGCAGACGGCAGCTCAATAACGAGCAGTACTTC
many	TRBV12-3/TRBV12-4	TRBD2	TRBJ2-3	CASSSLPGLAGDTDTQYF	TGTGCCAGCAGTTCCCTTCCGGGACTAGCGGGAGACACAGATACGCAGTATTTT
.	TRBV11-1	.	TRBJ1-4	CASISVAGNEKLFF	TGTGCCAGCATCTCCGTGGCGGGGAATGAAAAACTGTTTTTT
medium-sized	TRBV6-1	TRBD1	TRBJ2-1	CATIHPGTGARNEQFF	TGTGCCACCATTCACCCCGGGACAGGCGCTCGAAATGAGCAGTTCTTC
medium-sized	TRBV12-3/TRBV12-4	.	TRBJ2-7	CASSFGTFTYEQYF	TGTGCCAGCAGTTTTGGGACTTTCACCTACGAGCAGTACTTC
.	TRBV5-6	.	TRBJ2-1	CASSLANWGSEQFF	TGTGCCAGCAGCTTGGCCAATTGGGGGAGTGAGCAGTTCTTC
medium-sized	TRBV2	.	TRBJ2-7	CASSPSRTSLEQYF	TGTGCCAGCAGCCCCAGTCGGACAAGCCTCGAGCAGTACTTC
few	TRBV6-1	.	TRBJ1-2	CASRTGTNYGYTF	TGTGCCAGCAGAACCGGGACTAACTATGGCTACACCTTC
many	TRBV5-1	.	TRBJ1-3	CASSVDSSRNTIYF	TGCGCCAGCAGCGTTGACAGTTCCCGAAACACCATATATTTT
medium-sized	TRBV7-2	.	TRBJ2-3	CASSSGHTQYF	TGTGCCAGCAGCTCCGGGCATACGCAGTATTTT
few	TRBV6-2/TRBV6-3	TRBD2	TRBJ2-7	CASSYSKLRGLFYEQYF	TGTGCCAGCAGTTACTCGAAGCTGCGGGGGTTATTCTACGAGCAGTACTTC
many	TRBV14	.	TRBJ1-1	CASSHRVKSLAFF	TGTGCCAGCAGCCACAGGGTAAAGAGTTTGGCTTTCTTT
.	TRBV15	TRBD1	TRBJ2-7	CATSTPGQYYEQYF	TGTGCCACCAGCACCCCGGGACAGTACTACGAGCAGTACTTC
many	TRBV5-5	.	TRBJ1-1	CASSSKDSSGTVAFF	TGTGCCAGCAGCTCGAAGGACAGTTCAGGGACGGTAGCTTTCTTT
.	TRBV3-1	.	TRBJ2-3	CASSQSHPGTEKQYF	TGTGCCAGCAGCCAAAGTCACCCCGGCACAGAGAAGCAGTATTTT
.	TRBV4-2	.	TRBJ2-7	CASSQGTQGYEQYF	TGTGCCAGCAGCCAAGGGACCCAGGGGTACGAGCAGTACTTC
many	TRBV12-3/TRBV12-4	.	TRBJ1-1	CASSPPSRTDQAFF	TGTGCCAGCAGTCCCCCCTCGCGTACGGATCAAGCTTTCTTT
medium-sized	TRBV6-1	TRBD1	TRBJ1-3	CASSTDLTGAGNTIYF	TGTGCCAGCAGTACAGACCTTACAGGGGCCGGAAACACCATATATTTT
few	TRBV12-3/TRBV12-4	.	TRBJ2-2	CASSPDGDLRVTGELFF	TGTGCCAGCAGCCCAGACGGTGATCTGAGGGTCACCGGGGAGCTGTTTTTT
.	TRBV12-3/TRBV12-4	.	TRBJ1-5	CASSLRAENNQPQHF	TGTGCCAGCAGTCTAAGGGCGGAGAACAATCAGCCCCAGCATTTT
.	TRBV7-2	TRBD1	TRBJ1-6	CARSQRDRVSPLHF	TGTGCCAGGAGCCAGCGGGACAGGGTTTCACCACTACACTTT
few	TRBV6-1	TRBD2	TRBJ2-2	CASMATSGTGELFF	TGTGCCAGCATGGCAACTAGCGGGACCGGGGAGCTGTTTTTT
many	TRBV15	.	TRBJ2-1	CATSSRVRASYNEQFF	TGTGCCACCAGCAGTAGGGTGCGAGCGTCCTACAATGAGCAGTTCTTC
.	TRBV29-1	.	TRBJ1-4	CSVEGLGGEKLFF	TGCAGCGTTGAGGGCTTGGGGGGTGAAAAACTGTTTTTT
many	TRBV7-9	.	TRBJ1-2	CASSLEQRNYGYTF	TGTGCCAGCAGCTTAGAGCAGAGAAACTATGGCTACACCTTC
many	TRBV18	TRBD2	TRBJ2-3	CASSSGIGGGTDTQYF	TGTGCCAGCTCATCGGGGATTGGGGGGGGCACAGATACGCAGTATTTT
many	TRBV20-1	.	TRBJ2-1	CSAQARMHNEQFF	TGCAGTGCCCAGGCCCGCATGCACAATGAGCAGTTCTTC
.	TRBV7-2	.	TRBJ1-1	CASSLARGWTTEALF	TGTGCCAGCAGCTTAGCGAGGGGGTGGACTACTGAAGCTCTCTTT
many	TRBV7-3	.	TRBJ2-5	CASSLGGASRETQYF	TGTGCCAGCAGCTTAGGAGGGGCCAGCAGGGAGACCCAGTACTTC
few	TRBV11-2	.	TRBJ1-6	CASGQDGSYNPPLHF	TGTGCCAGCGGGCAAGACGGCTCCTATAATCCACCCCTCCACTTT
many	TRBV18	.	TRBJ1-4	CASWRALNEKLFF	TGTGCCAGCTGGAGGGCTCTTAATGAAAAACTGTTTTTT
.	TRBV28	.	TRBJ1-4	CVSSGVFGSADNEKLFF	TGTGTCAGCAGTGGGGTGTTCGGTTCTGCGGATAATGAAAAACTGTTTTTT
.	TRBV28	.	TRBJ2-2	CASSLSSASGELFF	TGTGCCAGCAGTTTATCATCGGCCTCCGGGGAGCTGTTTTTT
medium-sized	TRBV10-3	.	TRBJ2-1	CAIGKSGVSYNEQFF	TGTGCCATCGGGAAGAGCGGCGTCTCCTACAATGAGCAGTTCTTC